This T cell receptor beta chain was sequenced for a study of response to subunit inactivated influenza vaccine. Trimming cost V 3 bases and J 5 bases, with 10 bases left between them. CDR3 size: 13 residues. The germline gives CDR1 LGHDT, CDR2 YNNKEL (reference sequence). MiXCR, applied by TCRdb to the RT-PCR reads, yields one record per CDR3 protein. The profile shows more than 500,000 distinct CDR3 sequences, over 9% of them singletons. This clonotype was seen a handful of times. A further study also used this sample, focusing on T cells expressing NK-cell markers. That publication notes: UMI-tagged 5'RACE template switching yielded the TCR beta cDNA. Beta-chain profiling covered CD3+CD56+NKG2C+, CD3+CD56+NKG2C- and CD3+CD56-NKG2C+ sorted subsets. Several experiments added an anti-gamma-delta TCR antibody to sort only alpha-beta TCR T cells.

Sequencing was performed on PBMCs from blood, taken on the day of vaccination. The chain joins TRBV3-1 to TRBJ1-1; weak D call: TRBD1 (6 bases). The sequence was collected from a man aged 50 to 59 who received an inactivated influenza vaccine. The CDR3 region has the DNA TGTGCCAGCAGCCAGGGGGGCTTGACTGAAGCTTTCTTT. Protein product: CASSQGGLTEAFF.